The table lists the clone carrying this T cell receptor (beta chain) with a count of one. This sample stems from a study of blood T cell repertoires in COVID-19. For the study at large: Sites in the United States, Italy and Spain provided acute and convalescent COVID-19 samples. PBMCs, B-cell-depleted T cells, or T cells provided the cDNA or gDNA that made up the material.

Source study methods: It was from reference gene primer amplification that nucleated cell counts were estimated. Using immunoSEQ multiplex PCR, the repertoire was profiled, and TCRdb retains in-frame clones only, with some absent. Clone size and the V and J calls come from that table; the DNA yielded D and trimming. The table shows 140,000 to 150,000 clones, with roughly 85% occurring only once. With 4 bases clipped from V and 1 base from J, the junction kept 10 bases outside the gene matches. This CDR3 comprises 16 residues. Germline-derived CDR1 and CDR2 are SGHRS and YFSETQ. This clonotype was sampled from a human donor with acute or convalescent COVID-19. The donor label of this sample is uncertain. The chain has TRBV5-1 and TRBJ2-5; TRBD2 agrees at 7 bases. Sequences were obtained from peripheral blood. The CDR3 sequence is CASSRLEGGTQETQYF. DNA of the CDR3: TGCGCCAGCAGCCGGTTGGAGGGAGGGACCCAAGAGACCCAGTACTTC.